A single sample is the source of the 20 T cell receptor beta chains below, sequenced in a study of tumor-infiltrating lymphocytes in primary liver carcinoma. cDNA specific to TCR beta was made from 500 ng of total RNA, with a constant-region primer employed for priming. Three rounds of nested multiplex PCR with slightly modified ARM-PCR produced TCR beta libraries. TRBV1-TRBV30 forward primers and a C-beta reverse primer were used in the first two PCR rounds, which each ran for approximately 10 cycles. TCRdb ran MiXCR on the multiplex PCR reads and lists one entry per CDR3 protein. The profile shows under 200,000 distinct CDR3 sequences, less than 70% of them singletons. The researchers obtained blood RNA from unsorted whole blood and also extracted germline DNA. Sequencing was done on a sample of peripheral blood. These receptors were collected from an older woman with primary liver carcinoma and hepatitis B virus infection.

This clonotype was counted a few times. The J gene is TRBJ2-7, the V gene TRBV6-1; 8 nucleotides match TRBD1. With V trimmed by 4 bases and J by 5 bases, 7 bases remained unmatched. The CDR3 consists of 14 residues. Germline V gene sequence: CDR1 MNHNS, CDR2 SASEGT. CDR3 amino acids: CASSARQGPHEQYF. The CDR3 coding sequence is TGTGCCAGCAGTGCCCGACAGGGGCCCCACGAGCAGTACTTC.

A word on this clonotype: This clone may be a read error of a much larger clone one base away. The V call is TRBV5-5, the J call TRBJ2-1; maybe TRBD2 (5 bases). This CDR3 is 15 amino acids long. CDR1 SGHKS and CDR2 YYEKEE come from the germline V gene (reference sequence). This CDR3 reads CARSSGWSSYNEQFF. The DNA for the CDR3 is TGTGCCAGAAGCTCGGGGTGGAGCTCCTACAATGAGCAGTTCTTC.

This sequence joins TRBV5-1 and TRBJ1-2; D gene uncertain. The CDR3 consists of 15 residues. The V end was cut by 4 bases, the J end by 4 bases, with 17 bases between. The germline gives CDR1 SGHRS, CDR2 YFSETQ. CDR3 nucleotides: TGCGCCAGCAGCGAAGTTAACAGCGGTTTCTATGGCTACACCTTC. Amino acid sequence: CASSEVNSGFYGYTF.

On this clonotype itself: It may be a read error: a sequence one base away is much more abundant. V gene TRBV7-8 combines with J gene TRBJ2-1, with 12 nucleotides matching TRBD2. CDR1 and CDR2 (germline): SGHVS, FQNEAQ. The CDR3 is made up of 15 amino acids. As DNA, the CDR3 is TGTGTCAGCAGCCTCGGACTAGCGGGAAACAATGAGCAGTTCTTC. Its translation is CVSSLGLAGNNEQFF.

Notes on this clonotype: This may arise from a read error, as a much more abundant clone is one base away. The chain recombines TRBV5-6 with TRBJ2-7, with a possible D match to TRBD1 (6 bases). The CDR3 totals 14 residues. CDR1 is SGHDT and CDR2 is YYEEEE in the germline V gene. V lost 4 bases and J 1 base, leaving 12 bases between the germline ends. The CDR3 DNA reads TGTGCCAGCAGCAGGGGACAAAAATCCTACGAGCAGTACTTC. This encodes CASSRGQKSYEQYF.

Turning to this clonotype: A read error may be the cause here, since a much bigger clone is one base away. This chain joins TRBV12-3 or TRBV12-4 and TRBJ2-1; 14 bases are a match to TRBD2. The length of the CDR3 is 19 residues. CDR3 DNA sequence: TGTGCCAGCAGGTCCGGGACTAGCGGGAGAGGGGGGCGGGACAATGAGCTGTTCTTC. Its translation is CASRSGTSGRGGRDNELFF.

This clonotype has a handful of counts. This chain joins TRBV28 and TRBJ2-7; TRBD1 agrees at 9 bases. There are 15 residues in the CDR3. In germline, CDR1 is MDHEN, CDR2 SYDVKM. Trimming cost V 3 bases and J 3 bases; bases outside gene matches: 6. The CDR3 DNA reads TGTGCCAGCAGTTTTGCGAGACAGGGGGTCTACGAGCAGTACTTC. Translated, it gives CASSFARQGVYEQYF.

This clonotype was seen many times. V is TRBV4-2 and J is TRBJ2-3, with 7 positions matching TRBD2. V trimming: 0 bases; J trimming: 3 bases; junction bases outside the gene matches: 9. The CDR3 covers 17 residues. Germline V gene data show CDR1 as LGHNA and CDR2 as YNFKEQ. The CDR3: CASSQELRETSTDTQYF. The CDR3 DNA reads as TGTGCCAGCAGCCAAGAACTGCGGGAGACGAGTACAGATACGCAGTATTTT.

A word on this clonotype: Germline and junction disagree at one end, which may indicate a read error. The rearrangement joins TRBV11-2 to TRBJ2-1, with D unresolved. The CDR3 is 13 residues long. Germline CDR1 reads SGHAT; CDR2 reads FQNNGV. Here the CDR3 DNA reads TGTGACAGCTCGATGGGCATGGAAGCTGAGCAGTTCTTC. Its translation: CDSSMGMEAEQFF.

This chain connects TRBV11-2 to TRBJ1-1; D is possibly TRBD1 (5 bases). V lost 8 bases and J 8 bases, leaving 24 bases between the germline ends. The CDR3 runs 15 residues. The germline V gene encodes CDR1 SGHAT and CDR2 FQNNGV. CDR3 bases: TGTGCCAGCGACTTAGCTAGGACATGGGGTCACGAAGCTTTCTTT. Its protein product is CASDLARTWGHEAFF.

In its sample, this clonotype is medium-sized. J is TRBJ2-1 and V is TRBV11-1, with 10 bases lining up with TRBD2. J was trimmed by 1 base and V by 1 base; bases with no gene match: 7. In germline, CDR1 is SGHAT, CDR2 FQDESV (reference sequence). This CDR3 contains 18 residues. The CDR3 sequence: CASSLDTSGIGSYNEQFF. CDR3 DNA sequence: TGTGCCAGCAGCTTAGACACTAGCGGGATAGGGTCCTACAATGAGCAGTTCTTC.

The sample holds a few counts of this clonotype. A clone one base away is much larger, so this may be a read error. J is TRBJ1-3 and V is TRBV12-3 or TRBV12-4; 7 positions match TRBD1. The CDR3 is 14 amino acids. The CDR3: CASSLQGVGNTVYF. The DNA for the CDR3 is TGTGCCAGCAGTTTGCAGGGGGTAGGAAACACCGTATATTTT.

The V and J genes are TRBV11-1 and TRBJ2-3; 13 nucleotides align to TRBD2. The CDR3 length is 19 residues. CDR1 SGHAT and CDR2 FQDESV come from the germline V gene (reference sequence). The CDR3, as DNA: TGTACCGGCAGCCCCGGACTAGCGGGGGCGCGGGGAAGCACAGATACGCAGTATTTT. Translation gives CTGSPGLAGARGSTDTQYF.

Worth noting for this clonotype: A much larger clone lies a single base off, so this may be a read error. The chain employs TRBV5-1 and TRBJ2-1; the D gene is possibly TRBD1 (5 bases). The V end lost 4 bases, the J end lost 13 bases, and 18 bases lay between the germline ends. Per germline, CDR1 SGHRS and CDR2 YFSETQ. The CDR3 spans 13 residues. As DNA, the CDR3 is TGCGCCAGCAGCACCCTTGATTTGCAGGGCCAGTTCTTC. Residues: CASSTLDLQGQFF.

This clonotype has a handful of counts. V gene TRBV25-1 combines with J gene TRBJ2-1; 15 positions agree with TRBD2. Germline loops: CDR1 MGHDK, CDR2 SYGVNS. The CDR3 runs to 19 residues. The V and J ends lost 6 bases and 0 bases, in that order; junction bases with no gene match: 9. The CDR3 DNA follows: TGTGCCAGCAGCCAGGGACTAGCGGGAGGAATTAGCTCCTACAATGAGCAGTTCTTC. Its protein product is CASSQGLAGGISSYNEQFF.

The chain carries TRBV10-2 and TRBJ2-5, with D perhaps given as TRBD1 or TRBD2 (5 bases each). Germline V lookup: CDR1 WSHSY, CDR2 SAAADI. The V gene lost 5 bases and the J gene lost 5 bases, with 15 bases spanning the gap. The CDR3 is 14 residues long. The CDR3 coding sequence is TGCGCCAGCAGTAATGGGGGACCCCAGGAGACCCAGTACTTC. This sequence encodes CASSNGGPQETQYF.

The V gene is TRBV6-6, the J gene TRBJ2-4, with 12 bases fitting TRBD2. The germline gives CDR1 MNHNY, CDR2 SVGAGI (reference sequence). J was trimmed by 6 bases and V by 7 bases; bases with no gene match: 10. The CDR3 consists of 16 residues. CDR3 region: CASKKGLAGTINIQYF. The CDR3 DNA reads as TGTGCCAGCAAAAAAGGACTAGCGGGAACCATAAACATTCAGTACTTC.

This clonotype was seen just once. This chain joins TRBV11-2 and TRBJ2-3, with 11 bases that match TRBD2. The junction had 9 bases not matched to a gene; V was cut back by 7 bases and J by 6 bases. The CDR3 contains 15 residues. Germline CDR1 SGHAT, CDR2 FQNNGV. This CDR3 reads CASTRRLAGTDTQYF. CDR3 coding DNA: TGTGCCAGCACCCGGCGACTAGCGGGAACTGATACGCAGTATTTT. The entire variable domain, with the rest obtained from reference TRBV11-2 and TRBJ2-3, is as follows: EAGVAQSPRYKIIEKRQSVAFWCNPISGHATLYWYQQILGQGPKLLIQFQNNGVVDDSQLPKDRFSAERLKGVDSTLKIQPAKLEDSAVYLCASTRRLAGTDTQYFGPGTRLTVL.

This clonotype occurred once. Without the conserved terminal phenylalanine or tryptophan, this CDR3 likely stems from a read error. The J gene is TRBJ2-1, the V gene TRBV11-2; no reliable D call. The germline V gene encodes CDR1 SGHAT and CDR2 FQNNGV. The length of the CDR3 is 14 residues. For the CDR3, the DNA is TGTGCTAGCAGCTTTGGGCGTAGCTCCAAAGAGCAGTTCTCC. Its translation is CASSFGRSSKEQFS.

Notes on this clonotype: This likely comes from a read error, as the CDR3 has no conserved phenylalanine or tryptophan at its end. No DNA is shown, since the ends of the CDR3 on it are uncertain; the CDR3 is the one TCRdb lists. The chain couples TRBV11-3 to TRBJ1-2; the DNA was not compared with TRBD1, the D call given in the table. The CDR3 adds up to 12 amino acids, both ends counted. Germline V gene sequence: CDR1 SGHNT, CDR2 YENEEA. The CDR3 spells CASSMGPYGCTL.